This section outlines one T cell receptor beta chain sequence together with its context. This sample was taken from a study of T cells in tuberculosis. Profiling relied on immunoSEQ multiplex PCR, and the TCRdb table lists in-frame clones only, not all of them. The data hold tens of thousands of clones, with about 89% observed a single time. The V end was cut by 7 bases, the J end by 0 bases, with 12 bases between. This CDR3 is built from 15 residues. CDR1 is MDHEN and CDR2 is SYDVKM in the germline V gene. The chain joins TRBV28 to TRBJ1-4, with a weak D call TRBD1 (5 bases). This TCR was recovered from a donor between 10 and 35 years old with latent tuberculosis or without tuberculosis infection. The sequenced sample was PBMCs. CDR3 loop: CASTPGGATNEKLFF. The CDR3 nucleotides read TGTGCCAGCACCCCTGGAGGGGCAACTAATGAAAAACTGTTTTTT.